The entry that follows covers one T cell receptor (beta chain) sequence. The V and J ends lost 7 bases and 0 bases respectively, with 13 bases between them. This CDR3 is 14 amino acids long. Germline V CDR1 and CDR2: MNHNS, SASEGT. The data derive from a study of T cell changes during pregnancy in multiple sclerosis. Sequenced by immunoSEQ multiplex PCR; TCRdb stores in-frame clones only, minus some. The sample holds about 75,000 clones; 94% are singletons and the top ten take roughly 0.13%. This specimen consisted of CD4+ T cells from peripheral blood mononuclear cells, obtained after pregnancy. This TCR was recovered from a female donor with multiple sclerosis, enrolled in a pregnancy study. The V and J genes are TRBV6-1 and TRBJ2-7; possibly TRBD2 for D (6 bases). CDR3 residues: CASTGGDFSYEQYF. The CDR3 DNA sequence: TGTGCCAGCACCGGAGGGGACTTCTCCTACGAGCAGTACTTC.